This is a list of T cell receptor beta chains from one sample in a study of T cell clones after liver transplantation. Assay used: immunoSEQ multiplex PCR; TCRdb lists only in-frame clones, some missing. Of 70,000 or so clones in the sample, roughly nine tenths were seen once. The input for sequencing was CD4+ T cells from blood, taken before liver transplant. The receptor source for this set is a human donor who received a liver transplant. CDR3s leave out the opening cysteine and the closing phenylalanine or tryptophan.

J gene: TRBJ1-2
V gene: TRBV30
CDR3 protein: AWSTLGGGQHGYT

J gene: TRBJ2-7
V gene: TRBV9
CDR3 protein: ASSVQSAGGEQY

J gene: TRBJ1-1
V gene: TRBV5-1
CDR3 protein: ASSLGTGTVNTEAF

J gene: TRBJ2-5
V gene: TRBV5-1
CDR3 protein: ASSSGQRETQY

J gene: TRBJ2-5
V gene: TRBV5-4
CDR3 protein: ASSLAGQGQETQY

J gene: TRBJ2-1
V gene: TRBV29-1
CDR3 protein: SVVLQSSYNEQF

J gene: TRBJ1-3
V gene: TRBV18
CDR3 protein: ASSPPVSSGNTIY

J gene: TRBJ2-3
V gene: TRBV14
CDR3 protein: ASSQADTQY

J gene: TRBJ2-2
V gene: TRBV2
CDR3 protein: ASRAILGRELF

J gene: TRBJ1-1
V gene: TRBV5-6
CDR3 protein: ASSFIGSTNTEAF

J gene: TRBJ1-4
V gene: TRBV6-6
CDR3 protein: ASSIGTGGRKLF

J gene: TRBJ1-5
V gene: TRBV30
CDR3 protein: AWSPLGGPNQPQH

J gene: TRBJ2-1
V gene: TRBV5-1
CDR3 protein: ASSLATASYNEQF

J gene: TRBJ2-6
V gene: TRBV5-6
CDR3 protein: ASSPLSGGVGANVLT

J gene: TRBJ1-2
V gene: TRBV1
CDR3 protein: TSSHPTGVYGYT

J gene: TRBJ2-7
V gene: TRBV9
CDR3 protein: ASSVEPSGSSYEQY

J gene: TRBJ1-1
V gene: TRBV2
CDR3 protein: ASSDQRQYTEAF

J gene: TRBJ2-7
V gene: TRBV5-4
CDR3 protein: ASSLGAYEQY